This paragraph covers one TCR beta chain sequence. Its target is not known. These data come from a study of T cell responses to AZD1222 COVID-19 vaccine. This table comes from immunoSEQ multiplex PCR, and its TCRdb copy is limited to in-frame clones, with some not included. This table has some 42,000 clones, approximately 88% appearing once. Germline V gene lookup returns CDR1 SQVTM and CDR2 ANQGSEA. CDR3 size: 12 residues. V was cut by 4 bases and J by 4 bases, with 8 bases left in between. Study-wide points: Vaccine-related CD4 TCRs covered spike, predominating at 160-218 and 743-854.

J is TRBJ1-5 and V is TRBV29-1; D is ambiguous. The input for sequencing was peripheral blood, taken 28 days after the second AZD1222 dose. This receptor was obtained from an adult who received the AZD1222 COVID-19 vaccine. The CDR3 spells CSVGAQNQPQHF. The CDR3 DNA follows: TGCAGCGTTGGCGCACAGAATCAGCCCCAGCATTTT.